Listed below are T cell receptor beta chains from one sample, sequenced in a study of cytomegalovirus exposure and HLA in healthy donors. Only in-frame clones appear in the TCRdb table, and some are missing; sequencing was by immunoSEQ multiplex PCR. The repertoire holds tens of thousands of clones, with approximately 79% as singletons. The sequenced sample consisted of PBMCs. Receptors originate from a man aged 25 to 45 in good health and CMV-seronegative. Both conserved end residues are part of each CDR3. Fields, in order: J gene, clone size, D gene, V gene, CDR3 DNA, CDR3 protein. D genes are given only for firm matches. Clone size is not always given. Where it is, it says once, few, many or a class for expanded clones.

>TRBJ1-6|NA|TRBD1|TRBV27
TGTGCCAGCACCCCATCGGACAGGGCGAAGTCACCCCTCCACTTT
CASTPSDRAKSPLHF
>TRBJ2-7|NA|NA|TRBV19
TGTGCCAGTAGTGGCAATCTGGGACTCCCCGGCTCCTACGAGCAGTACTTC
CASSGNLGLPGSYEQYF
>TRBJ1-2|NA|NA|TRBV7-9
TGTGCCAGCAGCTTAGCGGGGTGGAGGGACGGCTACACCTTC
CASSLAGWRDGYTF
>TRBJ1-1|NA|NA|TRBV11-3
TGTGCCAGCAACACCCTATGGGAAGGACAACAGAACACTGAAGCTTTCTTT
CASNTLWEGQQNTEAFF
>TRBJ2-7|NA|TRBD2|TRBV4-3
TGCGCCAGCAGCCAAGGGGAGGGAGATAGCTCCTACGAGCAGTACTTC
CASSQGEGDSSYEQYF
>TRBJ1-6|NA|NA|TRBV19
TGTGCCAGTAGTATAACGGACTTGAAAGTCGGTTCACCCCTCCACTTT
CASSITDLKVGSPLHF
>TRBJ2-5|NA|NA|TRBV5-1
TGCGCCAGCCGCCAAATGGGACAATTACAAGAGACCCAGTACTTC
CASRQMGQLQETQYF
>TRBJ1-1|NA|NA|TRBV7-3
TGTGCCAGCAGCTTGGGCACCAACACTGAAGCTTTCTTT
CASSLGTNTEAFF
>TRBJ2-1|NA|NA|TRBV7-9
TGTGCCAGCAGCTTAGCGGGGGGGCCTACCTACAATGAGCAGTTCTTC
CASSLAGGPTYNEQFF
>TRBJ2-2|NA|TRBD1|TRBV12-5
TGTGCTAGTGGTCCGGGACAGATAAACACCGGGGAGCTGTTTTTT
CASGPGQINTGELFF
>TRBJ2-7|NA|NA|TRBV30
TGTGCCGCGTCCGACTTCTCCTACGAGCAGTACTTC
CAASDFSYEQYF
>TRBJ1-1|NA|NA|TRBV18
TGTGCCAGCTCACCACCGGGGCAGGGAGGTACTGAAGCTTTCTTT
CASSPPGQGGTEAFF
>TRBJ1-1|NA|TRBD1|TRBV4-2
TGTGCCAGCAGCCAGGAGGGGGCGAACACTGAAGCTTTCTTT
CASSQEGANTEAFF
>TRBJ1-2|NA|NA|TRBV4-2
TGTGCCAGCAGCCAAGGTACAGGGAACTATGGCTACACCTTC
CASSQGTGNYGYTF
>TRBJ1-5|NA|NA|TRBV21-1
TGTGCCAGCAACAGGGAAAAGGGATTGGGCAATCAGCCCCAGCATTTT
CASNREKGLGNQPQHF
>TRBJ1-2|NA|NA|TRBV25-1
TGTGCCAGCAGTGAAGATCGACGCACAAACTATGAAGGCTACACCTTC
CASSEDRRTNYEGYTF
>TRBJ2-5|NA|TRBD2|TRBV5-6
TGTGCCAGCAGCCCCGAACTAGGACTAGGGGTACAAGAGACCCAGTACTTC
CASSPELGLGVQETQYF
>TRBJ1-1|NA|TRBD1|TRBV28
TGTGCCAGCAGACCCCAACCGGGACAGGGGGAAGGGTCTGAAGCTTTCTTT
CASRPQPGQGEGSEAFF
>TRBJ1-1|NA|NA|TRBV30
TGTGCCTGTGCAGGACTGTCTGTTAATGAAGCTTTCTTT
CACAGLSVNEAFF
>TRBJ1-1|few|NA|TRBV6-5
TGTGCCAGCAGGCGGACTTTGAACACTGAAGCTTTCTTT
CASRRTLNTEAFF
>TRBJ2-2|NA|TRBD1|TRBV2
TGTGCCAGCCTCGGAGGACAGGGGAACACCGGGGAGCTGTTTTTT
CASLGGQGNTGELFF
>TRBJ1-2|once|NA|TRBV7-2
TGTGCCAGCAGCTTATACAGGGTCTATGGCTACACCTTC
CASSLYRVYGYTF
>TRBJ1-2|once|TRBD1|TRBV25-1
TGTGCCAGCAGTGAGGGGACAGGGGGTTACTATGGCTACACCTTC
CASSEGTGGYYGYTF
>TRBJ2-3|NA|TRBD1|TRBV28
TGTGCCAGCAGGCCCCCGGGACAGGCTCCTTCTAGCACAGATACGCAGTATTTT
CASRPPGQAPSSTDTQYF
>TRBJ2-3|NA|TRBD1|TRBV7-9
TGTGCCAGCAGCTTAGGGGACAGTAGCACAGATACGCAGTATTTT
CASSLGDSSTDTQYF
>TRBJ2-1|few|NA|TRBV16
TGTGCCAGCAGCCAGGAGGGTAACGGTGAGCAGTTCTTC
CASSQEGNGEQFF
>TRBJ2-7|NA|NA|TRBV6-6
TGTGCCAGCATGAAAGAGGGGGGGTTCTACGAGCAGTACTTC
CASMKEGGFYEQYF
>TRBJ2-2|NA|TRBD2|TRBV5-4
TGTGCCAGCAGCTTGCCCCCCAGCGGGGGGGTCACCGGGGAGCTGTTTTTT
CASSLPPSGGVTGELFF
>TRBJ1-1|few|TRBD1|TRBV6-1
TGTGCCAGCAGTGCCCAGACAGGGGCGAACACTGAAGCTTTCTTT
CASSAQTGANTEAFF
>TRBJ2-1|NA|TRBD2|TRBV19
TGTGCCAGTAGTACCACTAGCGGGGGGCTACACAATGAGCAGTTCTTC
CASSTTSGGLHNEQFF
>TRBJ1-1|NA|TRBD1|TRBV6-5
TGTGCCAGCAGTTACTCTGACAGGGGGTACACTGAAGCTTTCTTT
CASSYSDRGYTEAFF
>TRBJ1-6|NA|NA|TRBV7-2
TGTGCCAGCAGCTCACCGCCGGGAGAAGCTTCACCCCTCCACTTT
CASSSPPGEASPLHF
>TRBJ1-1|NA|NA|TRBV30
TGTGCCTGGACGCCCCCGGGTTACACTGAAGCTTTCTTT
CAWTPPGYTEAFF
>TRBJ1-1|few|TRBD1|TRBV9
TGTGCCAGCAGCATCGGACAGGGCACTGAAGCTTTCTTT
CASSIGQGTEAFF
>TRBJ1-1|NA|TRBD1|TRBV6-6
TGTGCCAGCAACACCGGGACAGGGGCGAGGTACACTGAAGCTTTCTTT
CASNTGTGARYTEAFF
>TRBJ1-1|NA|NA|TRBV18
TGTGCCAGCTCACCTCAGAACGGGGACACTGAAGCTTTCTTT
CASSPQNGDTEAFF
>TRBJ1-2|few|NA|TRBV7-8
TGTGCCAGCAGATCCCGGGGGGGTGATGGCTACACCTTC
CASRSRGGDGYTF
>TRBJ1-5|NA|NA|TRBV19
TGTGCCAGTAGTATAGTCGGGGGGAATCAGCCCCAGCATTTT
CASSIVGGNQPQHF
>TRBJ1-3|NA|NA|TRBV4-1
TGCGCCAGCAGCCAAGTCGGGGGCTCTGGAAACACCATATATTTT
CASSQVGGSGNTIYF
>TRBJ1-5|NA|TRBD1|TRBV6-7
TGTGCCAGCAGTGACAGGGCCAAGCAGCCCCAGCATTTT
CASSDRAKQPQHF
>TRBJ1-2|NA|TRBD1|TRBV10-3
TGTGCCATCAGGAAATGGACAGGGGGAAACTATGGCTACACCTTC
CAIRKWTGGNYGYTF
>TRBJ2-3|NA|NA|TRBV10-1
TGCGCCAGCAGTGACACCTCAGGGACAGATACGCAGTATTTT
CASSDTSGTDTQYF
>TRBJ2-5|NA|TRBD2|TRBV9
TGTGCCAGCAGCCCACGGGGGGGGAAGGGAGAGACCCAGTACTTC
CASSPRGGKGETQYF
>TRBJ1-1|NA|NA|TRBV4-1
TGCGCCAGCAGCCAAGGGCAGGGGCCGAACACTGAAGCTTTCTTT
CASSQGQGPNTEAFF